Shown below are 30 T cell receptor beta chains from a single sample sequenced in a study of blood T cell repertoires in COVID-19. The protocol was immunoSEQ multiplex PCR, while the TCRdb copy is restricted to in-frame clones and leaves out a portion. The sample holds about 82,000 clones; around four fifths are singletons and the top ten take approximately 15%. Sequenced: peripheral blood. These TCRs come from a woman in her sixties with acute or convalescent COVID-19.

This clone has a single count. The chain carries TRBV5-1 and TRBJ2-5, with D possibly TRBD2 on 6 matching bases. Trimming took 4 bases from V and 1 from J, leaving 14 bases between them. The CDR3 loop spans 15 amino acids. Germline V gene lookup returns CDR1 SGHRS and CDR2 YFSETQ. The DNA for the CDR3 is TGCGCCAGCAGCCCCACCGGGACTCCCCAAGAGACCCAGTACTTC. Translating gives CASSPTGTPQETQYF.

The V gene is TRBV18, the J gene TRBJ2-5, with 15 bases identical to TRBD2. Germline V gene data show CDR1 as KGHSH and CDR2 as LQKENI. The CDR3 runs 15 residues. V lost 3 bases to trimming and J lost 4 bases; unmatched junction nucleotides: 0. CDR3 sequence reads: CASSPGLAGGETQYF. The CDR3 nucleotides read TGTGCCAGCTCACCGGGACTAGCGGGGGGAGAGACCCAGTACTTC.

The table lists this clone with a count of one. V and J are TRBV5-1 and TRBJ1-1; D ambiguous. Germline CDR1 and CDR2: SGHRS and YFSETQ. Trimming left V 4 bases short and J 1 base short, with 11 bases between. The CDR3 contains 14 residues. CDR3 sequence: CASSHQNRNTEAFF. The CDR3 bases are TGCGCCAGCAGCCATCAAAACAGGAACACTGAAGCTTTCTTT.

This chain uses TRBV7-6 with TRBJ2-5, with D uncertain. CDR3 length: 12 amino acids. Looked up from germline, CDR1 is SGHVS and CDR2 is FNYEAQ. The germline V and J ends were trimmed by 5 bases and 3 bases, with 7 bases remaining between them. The CDR3 DNA reads as TGTGCCAGCAGCACGAGAGAAGAGACCCAGTACTTC. Its protein product is CASSTREETQYF.

The CDR3 loop is CASSEGTGRNQPQHF. The CDR3 DNA reads TGTGCCAGCAGTGAGGGAACAGGGCGAAATCAGCCCCAGCATTTT. This chain connects TRBV6-1 to TRBJ1-5, with D possibly TRBD1 on 6 matching bases. CDR3 length: 15 residues. The germline CDR1 and CDR2 sequences are MNHNS and SASEGT. The ends were cut back, 3 bases at V and 4 bases at J, with 13 bases in the middle.

The chain joins TRBV5-1 to TRBJ1-1; TRBD1 matches 9 bases. This CDR3 has 16 amino acids. Germline V gives CDR1 SGHRS, CDR2 YFSETQ. V shed 2 bases and J 0 bases; nucleotides not matched to a gene: 5. The CDR3 DNA reads as TGCGCCAGCAGCTTTGGGAGGACAGGGGTGAACACTGAAGCTTTCTTT. Protein product: CASSFGRTGVNTEAFF. Filled out from reference TRBV5-1 and TRBJ1-1, the complete variable domain reads KAGVTQTPRYLIKTRGQQVTLSCSPISGHRSVSWYQQTPGQGLQFLFEYFSETQRNKGNFPGRFSGRQFSNSRSEMNVSTLELGDSALYLCASSFGRTGVNTEAFFGQGTRLTVV.

The chain uses TRBV12-3 or TRBV12-4 and TRBJ1-2, with a tentative D call TRBD1 (5 bases). This CDR3 has 12 amino acids. Trimming stripped 11 bases from V and 2 bases from J, with 12 bases between. The CDR3 spells CACGRANYGYTF. For the CDR3, the DNA is TGTGCCTGTGGCAGGGCAAACTATGGCTACACCTTC.

V is TRBV19 and J is TRBJ2-3; 9 bases match TRBD2. After removal of 1 base from V and 0 bases from J, the junction contained 5 bases not matched to a gene. Germline V gene data show CDR1 as LNHDA and CDR2 as SQIVND (reference sequence). This CDR3 has 17 residues. This chain's CDR3 is CASSIGGTSSSTDTQYF. The DNA for the CDR3 is TGTGCCAGTAGTATAGGGGGGACTAGCTCCAGCACAGATACGCAGTATTTT.

The gene calls are TRBV6-4 and TRBJ2-1, with D possibly matching TRBD2 (5 bases). CDR3 length: 15 amino acids. CDR1 MRHNA and CDR2 SNTAGT come from the germline V gene. The V end was cut by 5 bases, the J end by 3 bases, with 14 bases between. CDR3 amino acids: CASSPDYLIYNEQFF. The DNA of the CDR3 is TGTGCCAGCAGTCCTGACTACCTAATCTACAATGAGCAGTTCTTC.

J is TRBJ1-2 and V is TRBV5-6; D call uncertain. Trimming took 4 bases from V and 7 from J, leaving 14 bases between them. The CDR3 sequence is 13 residues long. Germline CDR1 and CDR2: SGHDT and YYEEEE. The CDR3 bases are TGTGCCAGCAGCCCCGGGAGTTTGGCTGGCTACACCTTC. As protein: CASSPGSLAGYTF.

This chain joins TRBV3-1 (or the pseudogene TRBV3-2) and TRBJ1-1; D gene unclear. The CDR3 runs to 14 residues. Germline V gives CDR1 LGHDT, CDR2 YNNKEL (reference sequence). V was pared by 4 bases and J by 2 bases, with 11 bases between. CDR3 sequence reads: CASSRFEFNTEAFF. The CDR3 region has the DNA TGTGCCAGCAGCCGATTCGAGTTCAACACTGAAGCTTTCTTT.

This rearrangement joins TRBV25-1 to TRBJ1-2; possible D gene TRBD1, 6 bases. This CDR3 is 14 amino acids long. Germline V gene sequence: CDR1 MGHDK, CDR2 SYGVNS. V gave up 2 bases and J gave up 0 bases, with 7 bases separating them. DNA for the CDR3: TGTGCCAGCAGTGAAGCAGGGGCTAACTATGGCTACACCTTC. Residues: CASSEAGANYGYTF.

In its sample, this clone was seen once. CDR3 in amino acids: CASSRGDEKLFF. The CDR3 coding sequence is TGTGCCAGCAGCAGGGGGGATGAAAAACTGTTTTTT. This sequence joins TRBV6-5 and TRBJ1-4; 7 nucleotides match TRBD1. The CDR3 sequence is 12 residues long. The junction had 1 base not matched to a gene; V was cut back by 6 bases and J by 6 bases. Germline loops: CDR1 MNHEY, CDR2 SVGAGI.

This rearrangement joins TRBV7-9 to TRBJ2-1; TRBD2 agrees at 10 bases. The CDR3 is made up of 16 amino acids. Germline-derived CDR1 and CDR2 are SEHNR and FQNEAQ (reference sequence). V was clipped by 5 bases and J by 3 bases; unmatched bases: 7. CDR3 DNA: TGTGCCAGCAGCGGATCCAGCGGGAGGGTCTACAATGAGCAGTTCTTC. This encodes CASSGSSGRVYNEQFF.

This clone was found many times. V usage is TRBV6-1 and J usage is TRBJ1-1, with D perhaps matching TRBD1 (6 bases). The germline V gene encodes CDR1 MNHNS and CDR2 SASEGT. The CDR3 has 14 residues. V was clipped by 2 bases and J by 0 bases, with 7 bases between them. CDR3 in DNA: TGTGCCAGCAGTGAAAACAGGGTGAACACTGAAGCTTTCTTT. The encoded protein is CASSENRVNTEAFF.

The chain couples TRBV6-5 to TRBJ1-2, with 10 bases lining up with TRBD1. Germline CDR1 is MNHEY and CDR2 is SVGAGI. The CDR3 contains 15 residues. Trimming took 2 bases from V and 6 from J; bases not matched to a gene: 6. CDR3 sequence: CASSYADRGRDGYTF. CDR3 nucleotides: TGTGCCAGCAGTTACGCCGACAGGGGGCGCGATGGCTACACCTTC.

This clone was recorded once. The chain joins TRBV19 to TRBJ1-2, with 9 bases identical to TRBD1. The CDR3 has 15 residues. The J segment lost 6 bases and the V segment lost 5 bases, leaving 10 bases of the junction unmatched. From germline, CDR1 is LNHDA and CDR2 SQIVND (reference sequence). The CDR3 nucleotides are TGTGCCAGTAGTGCCCGCTTCGACAGGGGGGATGGCTACACCTTC. The encoded protein is CASSARFDRGDGYTF.

The CDR3 region is CASSLVGGTEETQYF. The CDR3 DNA sequence: TGTGCCAGCAGCTTGGTGGGCGGGACAGAAGAGACCCAGTACTTC. The chain employs TRBV5-6 and TRBJ2-5; D possibly corresponds to TRBD1 (7 bases). Germline lookup yields CDR1 SGHDT and CDR2 YYEEEE. The CDR3 has 15 amino acids. V dropped 0 bases and J dropped 3 bases, with 12 bases sitting between them.

The chain combines TRBV3-1 (or the pseudogene TRBV3-2) with TRBJ2-7; 10 bases line up with TRBD2. V gave up 4 bases and J gave up 2 bases; unmatched junction bases: 14. CDR3 size: 18 residues. Germline assignment: CDR1 LGHDT and CDR2 YNNKEL (reference sequence). The CDR3 DNA is TGTGCCAGCAGCCTCCCCTGCCAGCGGGGGGGCCGTCCCTACGAGCAGTACTTC. It encodes CASSLPCQRGGRPYEQYF.

CDR3: CASSLIGDTQYF. Here the CDR3 DNA reads TGTGCCAGCAGTTTAATCGGGGATACGCAGTATTTT. This chain links TRBV12-3 or TRBV12-4 with TRBJ2-3; unclear D gene. V lost 2 bases, J lost 6 bases, and 6 bases lay in between. The CDR3 is made up of 12 amino acids.

This clone was seen only a few times. The V and J genes are TRBV21-1 and TRBJ1-1. TRBV21-1 corresponds to a pseudogene. The CDR3 runs 14 residues. The CDR3 sequence: CASGGTNLNTEAFF. Written as DNA, the CDR3 is TGTGCCAGCGGAGGAACAAATTTGAACACTGAAGCTTTCTTT.

This clone is a singleton in its sample. The J gene is TRBJ2-5, the V gene TRBV30; perhaps TRBD2 as D (6 bases). The germline gives CDR1 GTSNPN, CDR2 SVGIG (reference sequence). V was pared by 7 bases and J by 9 bases, with 18 bases between. This CDR3 has 12 residues. CDR3 sequence: CASTTREAAQYF. CDR3 in DNA: TGTGCCTCAACTACTAGGGAGGCGGCCCAGTACTTC.

This sequence joins TRBV5-4 and TRBJ2-7; no clear D. The V end was cut by 0 bases, the J end by 0 bases, with 10 bases between. Per germline, CDR1 SGHNT and CDR2 YYREEE (reference sequence). The CDR3 is 15 residues long. As DNA, the CDR3 is TGTGCCAGCAGCTTGGTTACGGGTAGCTCCTACGAGCAGTACTTC. The encoded protein is CASSLVTGSSYEQYF.

The rearrangement uses TRBV10-3 and TRBJ2-7; unclear D gene. Between the trimmed V and J ends, which lost 0 bases and 0 bases, there was a span of 9 bases. CDR1 is ENHRY and CDR2 is SYGVKD in the germline V gene. This CDR3 spans 15 amino acids. The CDR3 DNA follows: TGTGCCATCAGTGAGTCGACTGGGTTCTCCTACGAGCAGTACTTC. This encodes CAISESTGFSYEQYF.

V is TRBV29-1 and J is TRBJ1-5; TRBD1 agrees at 9 bases. The CDR3 sequence is 13 residues long. Germline V gene sequence: CDR1 SQVTM, CDR2 ANQGSEA. V dropped 6 bases and J dropped 5; count of bases not matched to a gene: 5. CDR3 protein: CSVQTGGDQPQHF. CDR3 nucleotides: TGCAGCGTCCAGACAGGGGGGGATCAGCCCCAGCATTTT.

The chain carries TRBV28 and TRBJ2-5, with D maybe TRBD1 (6 bases). This CDR3 is 16 amino acids long. Germline assignment: CDR1 MDHEN and CDR2 SYDVKM. V lost 2 bases, J lost 2 bases, and 15 bases lay in between. The CDR3 here is CASSLDGQGFQETQYF. The CDR3 region has the DNA TGTGCCAGCAGTTTAGATGGGCAGGGGTTTCAAGAGACCCAGTACTTC.

The V and J genes are TRBV6-5 and TRBJ2-5, with 9 bases aligning to TRBD1. The germline V gene has CDR1 MNHEY and CDR2 SVGAGI. The CDR3 extends over 15 amino acids. J was trimmed by 5 bases and V by 7 bases; bases with no gene match: 11. The CDR3 bases are TGTGCCAGCATTCCGCCACAGGGGGCGCGGGAGACCCAGTACTTC. Amino acid sequence: CASIPPQGARETQYF.

This chain links TRBV2 with TRBJ1-1; D gene unclear. This CDR3 region has 14 residues. Germline-derived CDR1 and CDR2 are SNHLY and FYNNEI. The V gene lost 0 bases and the J gene lost 4 bases, with 9 bases spanning the gap. The CDR3 bases are TGTGCCAGCAGTGAAGCTAGGCGGGGCACTGAAGCTTTCTTT. Protein: CASSEARRGTEAFF.

V and J are TRBV6-6 and TRBJ2-7; 8 nucleotides agree with TRBD1. The germline V gene has CDR1 MNHNY and CDR2 SVGAGI (reference sequence). The trim removed 5 bases at V and 3 bases at J, leaving 3 bases unmatched. The CDR3 runs to 13 residues. CDR3 nucleotide sequence: TGTGCCAGCAGTACAGGGGGGTTCTACGAGCAGTACTTC. This translates into CASSTGGFYEQYF.

The J gene is TRBJ2-1, the V gene TRBV2; 12 bases are shared with TRBD2. The trim removed 6 bases at V and 8 bases at J, leaving 8 bases unmatched. Looked up from germline, CDR1 is SNHLY and CDR2 is FYNNEI. The CDR3 sequence is 15 residues long. The CDR3 coding sequence is TGTGCCAGCAGACTCCTAGCGGGGGGGAGCGATGAGCAGTTCTTC. The encoded protein is CASRLLAGGSDEQFF.